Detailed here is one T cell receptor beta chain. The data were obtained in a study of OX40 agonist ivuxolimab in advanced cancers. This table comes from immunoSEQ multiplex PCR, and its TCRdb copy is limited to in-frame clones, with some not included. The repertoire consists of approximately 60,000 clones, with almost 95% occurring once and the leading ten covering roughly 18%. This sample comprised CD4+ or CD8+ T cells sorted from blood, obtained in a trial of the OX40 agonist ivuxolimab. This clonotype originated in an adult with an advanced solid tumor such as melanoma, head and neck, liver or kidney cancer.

CDR3 coding DNA: TGTGCCAGCAGCTTATCATCCACCAGGGACACTGAAGCTTTCTTT. As protein: CASSLSSTRDTEAFF. The chain joins TRBV7-9 to TRBJ1-1; possible D gene TRBD1, 5 bases. V was cut by 2 bases and J by 3 bases, with 13 bases left in between. The CDR3 spans 15 residues. Germline CDR1 and CDR2: SEHNR and FQNEAQ (reference sequence).